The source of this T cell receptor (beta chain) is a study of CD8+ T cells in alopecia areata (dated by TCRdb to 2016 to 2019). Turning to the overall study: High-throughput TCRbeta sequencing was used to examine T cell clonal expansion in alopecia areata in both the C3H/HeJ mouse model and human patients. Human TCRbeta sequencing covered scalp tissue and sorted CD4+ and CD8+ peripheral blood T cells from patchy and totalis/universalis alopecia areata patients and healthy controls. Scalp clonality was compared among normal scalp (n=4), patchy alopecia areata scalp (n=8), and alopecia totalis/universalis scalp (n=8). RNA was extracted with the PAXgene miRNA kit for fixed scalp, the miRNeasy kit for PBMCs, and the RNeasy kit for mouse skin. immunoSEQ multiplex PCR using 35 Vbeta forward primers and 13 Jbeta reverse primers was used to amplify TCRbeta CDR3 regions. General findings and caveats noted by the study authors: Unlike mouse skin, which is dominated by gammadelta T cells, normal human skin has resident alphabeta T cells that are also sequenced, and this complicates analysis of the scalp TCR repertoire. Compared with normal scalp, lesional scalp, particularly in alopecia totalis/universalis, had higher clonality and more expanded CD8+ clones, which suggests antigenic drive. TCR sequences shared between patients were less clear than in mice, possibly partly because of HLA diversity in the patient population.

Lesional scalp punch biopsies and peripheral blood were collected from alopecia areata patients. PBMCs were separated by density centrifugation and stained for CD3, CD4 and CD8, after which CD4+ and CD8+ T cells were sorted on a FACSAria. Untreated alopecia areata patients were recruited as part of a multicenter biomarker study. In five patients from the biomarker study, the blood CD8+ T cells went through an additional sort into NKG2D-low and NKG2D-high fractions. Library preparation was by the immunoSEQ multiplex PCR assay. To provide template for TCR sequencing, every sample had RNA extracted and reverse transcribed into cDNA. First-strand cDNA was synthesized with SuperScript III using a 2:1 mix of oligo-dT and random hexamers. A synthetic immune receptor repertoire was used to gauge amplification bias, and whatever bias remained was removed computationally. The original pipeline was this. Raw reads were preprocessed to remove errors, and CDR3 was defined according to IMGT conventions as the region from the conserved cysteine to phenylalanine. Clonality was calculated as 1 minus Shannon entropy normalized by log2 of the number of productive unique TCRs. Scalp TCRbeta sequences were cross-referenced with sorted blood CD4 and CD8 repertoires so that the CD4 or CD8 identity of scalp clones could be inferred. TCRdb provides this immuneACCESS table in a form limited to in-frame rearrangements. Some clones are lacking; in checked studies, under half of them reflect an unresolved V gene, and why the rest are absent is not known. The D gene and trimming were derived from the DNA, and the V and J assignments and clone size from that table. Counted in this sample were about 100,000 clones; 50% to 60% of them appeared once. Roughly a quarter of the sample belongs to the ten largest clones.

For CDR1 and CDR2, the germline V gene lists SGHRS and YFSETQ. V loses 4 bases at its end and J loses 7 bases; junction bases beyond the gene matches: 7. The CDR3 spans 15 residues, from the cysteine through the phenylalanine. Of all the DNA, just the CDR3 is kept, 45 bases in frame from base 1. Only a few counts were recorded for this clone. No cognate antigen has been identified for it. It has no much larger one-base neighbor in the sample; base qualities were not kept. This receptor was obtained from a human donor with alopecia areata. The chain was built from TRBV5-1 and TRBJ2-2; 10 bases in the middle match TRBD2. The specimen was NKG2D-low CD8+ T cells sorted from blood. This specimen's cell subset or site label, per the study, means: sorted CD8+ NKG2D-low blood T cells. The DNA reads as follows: TGCGCCAGCAGCCTGAGGACTAGCGGATACGGGGAGCTGTTTTTT. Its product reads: CASSLRTSGYGELFF.